Below, 25 T cell receptor beta chains from the same sample are listed, as sequenced in a study of CD8+ T cells in alopecia areata. As for treatment: oral pan-JAK inhibitor, 5-10 mg twice daily. Extracted from the samples, RNA was reverse transcribed into cDNA to serve as the sequencing template. Assay: immunoSEQ multiplex PCR; the TCRdb copy retains only in-frame clones and omits some. The sample holds about 120,000 clones, around 56% seen once. The sample consisted of CD4+ T cells sorted from blood, taken at week 4, from a patient treated with tofacitinib. The receptors derive from a human donor with alopecia areata.

This clone was seen a handful of times. The chain is built from TRBV6-1 and TRBJ2-5, with TRBD2 as a possible D gene (5 bases). Trimming took off 8 bases at V and 5 bases at J, with 15 bases between the two ends. Germline loops: CDR1 MNHNS, CDR2 SASEGT. The CDR3 runs to 13 residues. CDR3 residues: CASGPRGRETQYF. The CDR3 DNA is TGTGCCAGCGGACCACGGGGTAGGGAGACCCAGTACTTC.

The genes are TRBV7-9 and TRBJ2-3; 9 bases are shared with TRBD2. The germline CDR1 and CDR2 sequences are SEHNR and FQNEAQ (reference sequence). The CDR3 is 17 residues long. V was pared by 5 bases and J by 1 base, with 10 bases of the junction left unmatched. The CDR3 here is CASSGVTAGGRTDTQYF. The CDR3 nucleotides read TGTGCCAGCAGCGGAGTAACAGCGGGAGGTCGCACAGATACGCAGTATTTT. Full variable domain (outside the CDR3, taken from reference TRBV7-9 and TRBJ2-3): DTGVSQNPRHKITKRGQNVTFRCDPISEHNRLYWYRQTLGQGPEFLTYFQNEAQLEKSRLLSDRFSAERPKGSFSTLEIQRTEQGDSAMYLCASSGVTAGGRTDTQYFGPGTRLTVL.

The chain is built from TRBV7-9 and TRBJ1-4; D is possibly TRBD1 (6 bases). The CDR3 runs 16 residues. The V end was cut by 7 bases, the J end by 2 bases, with 17 bases between. Germline CDR1 and CDR2: SEHNR and FQNEAQ (reference sequence). CDR3 residues: CASTGANRVTNEKLFF. The DNA of the CDR3 is TGTGCCAGCACGGGCGCCAACAGGGTTACTAATGAAAAACTGTTTTTT.

There are a few counts of this clone. The chain links TRBV29-1 to TRBJ2-7, with D tentatively TRBD1 (5 bases). The V end was cut by 7 bases, the J end by 0 bases, with 13 bases between. The CDR3 loop spans 13 amino acids. Germline-derived CDR1 and CDR2 are SQVTM and ANQGSEA. CDR3 loop: CSARQRLSYEQYF. The CDR3 nucleotides are TGCAGCGCTAGACAGCGTCTCTCCTACGAGCAGTACTTC.

The chain uses TRBV25-1 and TRBJ1-4, with 12 positions matching TRBD1. Germline lookup yields CDR1 MGHDK and CDR2 SYGVNS. The CDR3 runs to 15 residues. The V and J ends lost 4 bases and 7 bases, in that order; junction bases with no gene match: 4. CDR3 region: CASSARDRGLEKLFF. The CDR3 DNA sequence: TGTGCCAGCAGTGCCCGGGACAGGGGGCTTGAAAAACTGTTTTTT.

This clone turned up a few times. CDR3 amino acids: CASSLKRDSGNTIYF. CDR3 nucleotides: TGTGCCAGCAGCTTAAAAAGGGACTCTGGAAACACCATATATTTT. This chain joins TRBV7-6 and TRBJ1-3; D uncertain. The ends were cut back, 2 bases at V and 0 bases at J, with 8 bases in the middle. Germline CDR1 reads SGHVS; CDR2 reads FNYEAQ. This CDR3 comprises 15 residues.

The V and J genes are TRBV9 and TRBJ1-6; a weak D match, TRBD1 (5 bases). Germline V gene sequence: CDR1 SGDLS, CDR2 YYNGEE. V shed 4 bases and J shed 10 bases, with 18 bases lying between them. The CDR3 loop spans 15 amino acids. The CDR3 nucleotides read TGTGCCAGCAGCACCTCCGGGACCATAGGCTCACCCCTCCACTTT. Its protein is CASSTSGTIGSPLHF.

V and J are TRBV10-3 and TRBJ1-2; D is ambiguous. The germline V gene has CDR1 ENHRY and CDR2 SYGVKD. The V end was cut by 4 bases, the J end by 1 base, with 7 bases between. The CDR3 has 13 residues. CDR3 coding DNA: TGTGCCATCAGTGTTAGTGATAACTATGGCTACACCTTC. Its protein product is CAISVSDNYGYTF.

The chain joins TRBV27 to TRBJ1-2; unclear D gene. CDR1 is MNHEY, CDR2 SMNVEV, per germline (reference sequence). This CDR3 is built from 11 residues. With 8 bases removed from V and 7 bases from J, the gap between germline ends came to 11 bases. The DNA of the CDR3 is TGTGCCAGCCGTAAGGCGGGTGGCTACACCTTC. This codes for CASRKAGGYTF.

The chain couples TRBV6-5 to TRBJ1-2; D perhaps matches TRBD1 (6 bases). The germline V and J ends were trimmed by 6 bases and 4 bases, with 18 bases remaining between them. The germline V gene has CDR1 MNHEY and CDR2 SVGAGI. The CDR3 extends over 15 amino acids. CDR3 in amino acids: CASRESDRLSYGYTF. In DNA, the CDR3 is TGTGCCAGCAGAGAGTCGGACAGACTTTCCTATGGCTACACCTTC.

The table lists this clone with a count of one. The rearrangement uses TRBV6-5 and TRBJ2-3; maybe TRBD2 (5 bases). Between the trimmed V and J ends, which lost 2 bases and 4 bases, there was a span of 13 bases. This CDR3 region has 15 residues. The V gene's germline CDR1 is MNHEY and CDR2 SVGAGI. The CDR3 DNA reads as TGTGCCAGCAGTTACGCCGGGATTAAGGCAGATACGCAGTATTTT. The encoded protein is CASSYAGIKADTQYF.

This clone occurred a few times. Other DNA sequences in this sample translate to the same CDR3. The chain links TRBV7-3 to TRBJ1-1, with D uncertain. The CDR3 runs 13 residues. Trimming took off 2 bases at V and 1 base at J, with 5 bases between the two ends. The germline V gene has CDR1 SGHTA and CDR2 FQGTGA. DNA of the CDR3: TGTGCCAGCAGCTTAGGGCAGAACACTGAAGCTTTCTTT. Protein product: CASSLGQNTEAFF.

J is TRBJ1-2 and V is TRBV7-9; D remains ambiguous. Germline V gives CDR1 SEHNR, CDR2 FQNEAQ (reference sequence). Trimming took 2 bases from V and 8 from J, leaving 27 bases between them. CDR3 size: 18 residues. CDR3 in amino acids: CASSLTRATMESSRGYTF. CDR3 in DNA: TGTGCCAGCAGCTTAACTCGTGCGACTATGGAGAGCTCTAGGGGCTACACCTTC.

This chain uses TRBV4-1 with TRBJ2-7; 10 nucleotides match TRBD1. This CDR3 comprises 16 residues. After removal of 4 bases from V and 5 bases from J, the junction contained 11 bases not matched to a gene. Germline V gene lookup returns CDR1 MGHRA and CDR2 YSYEKL. The CDR3 region is CASSPNDRDRGDEQYF. The CDR3 DNA sequence: TGCGCCAGCAGCCCGAACGATAGGGACAGGGGCGACGAGCAGTACTTC.

This chain joins TRBV4-1 and TRBJ1-5; the D gene is possibly TRBD1 (5 bases). The germline gives CDR1 MGHRA, CDR2 YSYEKL. The CDR3 loop spans 16 amino acids. The germline V and J ends were trimmed by 5 bases and 7 bases, with 21 bases remaining between them. The CDR3 DNA reads as TGCGCCAGCAGCGCTCTTGGGAGGGGTCTAAAACAGCCCCAGCATTTT. This gives the protein CASSALGRGLKQPQHF.

The rearrangement links TRBV19 to TRBJ2-5; possibly TRBD1 for D (6 bases). Germline CDR1 and CDR2: LNHDA and SQIVND (reference sequence). This CDR3 has 13 residues. Trimming cost V 8 bases and J 5 bases, with 15 bases left between them. The DNA of the CDR3 is TGTGCCAGTTCTGGACAGCTTAAGGAGACCCAGTACTTC. This translates into CASSGQLKETQYF. The full variable domain, with the rest looked up from reference TRBV19 and TRBJ2-5, is DGGITQSPKYLFRKEGQNVTLSCEQNLNHDAMYWYRQDPGQGLRLIYYSQIVNDFQKGDIAEGYSVSREKKESFPLTVTSAQKNPTAFYLCASSGQLKETQYFGPGTRLLVL.

The chain is built from TRBV9 and TRBJ1-4; D not certain. Germline V lookup: CDR1 SGDLS, CDR2 YYNGEE. V was trimmed by 3 bases and J by 10 bases, leaving 13 bases between them. The CDR3 contains 13 residues. This CDR3 is CASSAGPPGKLFF. The DNA of the CDR3 is TGTGCCAGCAGCGCCGGGCCCCCGGGAAAACTGTTTTTT.

The J gene is TRBJ2-3, the V gene TRBV5-1; 7 nucleotides align to TRBD1. This CDR3 contains 15 residues. Germline CDR1 SGHRS, CDR2 YFSETQ. The ends lost 3 bases at V and 2 bases at J; junction bases unmatched: 6. The CDR3 protein is CASSSTGSHTDTQYF. In DNA form, the CDR3 reads TGCGCCAGCAGCTCGACAGGGTCTCACACAGATACGCAGTATTTT.

The rearrangement uses TRBV25-1 and TRBJ2-2; D is perhaps TRBD2 (6 bases). Trimming shortened V by 6 bases and J by 2 bases, and 10 bases separated the two germline ends. This CDR3 region has 14 residues. Germline lookup yields CDR1 MGHDK and CDR2 SYGVNS. Here the CDR3 reads CASRAGTNTGELFF. The CDR3 region has the DNA TGTGCCAGCAGGGCGGGGACCAACACCGGGGAGCTGTTTTTT.

This clone has just a few counts. CDR3 in DNA: TGTGCCAGTAGTATAGATTTTACGACTTGGGGGGCTGAAGCTTTCTTT. It translates to CASSIDFTTWGAEAFF. This chain uses TRBV19 with TRBJ1-1; D possibly corresponds to TRBD1 (5 bases). Germline assignment: CDR1 LNHDA and CDR2 SQIVND (reference sequence). Trimming pared 0 bases from V and 6 bases from J, leaving 17 bases between. The CDR3 has 16 residues.

This chain connects TRBV4-2 to TRBJ2-7; 8 bases are shared with TRBD1. The germline gives CDR1 LGHNA, CDR2 YNFKEQ. J was trimmed by 0 bases and V by 0 bases; bases with no gene match: 7. The CDR3 is 17 amino acids. This CDR3 is CASSQDGWDRSSYEQYF. In DNA, the CDR3 is TGTGCCAGCAGCCAAGATGGTTGGGACAGGAGCTCCTACGAGCAGTACTTC.

This clone turned up a few times. The chain carries TRBV7-9 and TRBJ2-3; D gene uncertain. Trimming left V 6 bases short and J 2 bases short, with 6 bases between. CDR1 SEHNR and CDR2 FQNEAQ come from the germline V gene (reference sequence). The CDR3 runs to 12 residues. The CDR3 sequence is CASRRDTDTQYF. The DNA for the CDR3 is TGTGCCAGCAGACGCGACACAGATACGCAGTATTTT.

This chain connects TRBV29-1 to TRBJ1-3; 9 bases are a match to TRBD1. CDR1 and CDR2 from the germline V gene are SQVTM and ANQGSEA. V was clipped by 6 bases and J by 0 bases; unmatched bases: 6. The CDR3 consists of 15 residues. The CDR3 sequence: CSVGTGLSSGNTIYF. CDR3 sequence (DNA): TGCAGCGTCGGGACAGGGTTAAGCTCTGGAAACACCATATATTTT.

By share, this clone counts as medium-sized. The CDR3 reads CASSSGLTNSYNEQFF. In DNA, the CDR3 is TGCGCCAGCAGCTCGGGACTCACCAACTCCTACAATGAGCAGTTCTTC. V usage is TRBV5-1 and J usage is TRBJ2-1, with a weak D call TRBD2 (6 bases). Trimming left V 3 bases short and J 0 bases short, with 13 bases between. Per the germline V gene, CDR1 is SGHRS and CDR2 is YFSETQ. The CDR3 is 16 amino acids.

The V call is TRBV30, the J call TRBJ1-4; tentatively, D is TRBD1 (5 bases). V lost 0 bases and J 8 bases, leaving 10 bases between the germline ends. Germline V lookup: CDR1 GTSNPN, CDR2 SVGIG (reference sequence). This CDR3 has 13 amino acids. CDR3 bases: TGTGCCTGGAGTGTCGGAGGGACCGAAAAACTGTTTTTT. Protein sequence: CAWSVGGTEKLFF.